Below are 31 T cell receptor beta chains sequenced from a single sample in a study of T cell responses to AZD1222 COVID-19 vaccine (dated by TCRdb to the early 2020s). The meaning of the sample's time point label: about 28 days (+/-7) after the second vaccine dose. Receptor libraries were prepared by the immunoSEQ multiplex PCR assay. In its TCRdb copy, this immuneACCESS table keeps in-frame sequences only and misses some clones. Where compared with another copy, unresolved V genes explain less than half of these, and the others have no known cause. Here the sample has about 180,000 clones; 70% to 90% occur a single time. 11% of the sample is held by the ten biggest clonotypes. This specimen was peripheral blood, taken 28 days after the second AZD1222 dose. These receptors originate from an adult who received the AZD1222 COVID-19 vaccine.

The V gene is TRBV19, the J gene TRBJ2-3; 7 nucleotides match TRBD1. V lost 1 base, J lost 0 bases, and 7 bases stayed unmatched. The CDR3 has 17 residues. Germline CDR1 is LNHDA and CDR2 is SQIVND (reference sequence). CDR3 sequence (DNA): TGTGCCAGTAGTATAGGGGGACAGATACCTAGCACAGATACGCAGTATTTT. Protein product: CASSIGGQIPSTDTQYF. Looking up the rest from reference TRBV19 and TRBJ2-3 gives the full variable domain: DGGITQSPKYLFRKEGQNVTLSCEQNLNHDAMYWYRQDPGQGLRLIYYSQIVNDFQKGDIAEGYSVSREKKESFPLTVTSAQKNPTAFYLCASSIGGQIPSTDTQYFGPGTRLTVL.

The genes are TRBV28 and TRBJ2-1, with D perhaps TRBD1 (5 bases). The germline V gene has CDR1 MDHEN and CDR2 SYDVKM. The CDR3 spans 13 residues. Trimming shortened V by 4 bases and J by 7 bases, and 11 bases separated the two germline ends. The CDR3 protein is CASSSYDSNEQFF. The CDR3 DNA sequence: TGTGCCAGCAGTTCATACGACAGTAATGAGCAGTTCTTC.

The chain links TRBV4-1 to TRBJ2-3; D remains ambiguous. Germline-derived CDR1 and CDR2 are MGHRA and YSYEKL. V shed 0 bases and J shed 6 bases, with 13 bases lying between them. The length of the CDR3 is 15 residues. CDR3 sequence reads: CASSQDNGDGDTQYF. CDR3 in DNA: TGCGCCAGCAGCCAAGATAACGGAGATGGTGATACGCAGTATTTT.

The chain's CDR3 is CASSLSIYEQYF. The CDR3 DNA reads TGTGCCAGCAGTTTGTCCATCTACGAGCAGTACTTC. This rearrangement joins TRBV12-3 or TRBV12-4 to TRBJ2-7; no firm D call. The V and J ends lost 3 bases and 3 bases respectively, with 6 bases between them. The CDR3 length is 12 residues.

This chain uses TRBV6-5 with TRBJ1-1; 7 nucleotides agree with TRBD1. Germline V gives CDR1 MNHEY, CDR2 SVGAGI. This CDR3 contains 11 residues. The V gene end was trimmed by 6 bases and the J gene end by 7 bases; junction bases not matched to a gene: 2. CDR3 sequence: CASRRDSEAFF. CDR3 bases: TGTGCCAGCAGGCGGGACAGTGAAGCTTTCTTT.

The rearrangement links TRBV5-4 to TRBJ1-2, with 12 positions matching TRBD1. This CDR3 has 17 amino acids. Germline-derived CDR1 and CDR2 are SGHNT and YYREEE (reference sequence). With V trimmed by 4 bases and J by 0 bases, 7 bases remained unmatched. CDR3 sequence reads: CASSIPGQGASNYGYTF. The CDR3 nucleotides read TGTGCCAGCAGCATACCGGGACAGGGGGCCTCTAACTATGGCTACACCTTC.

This clone is a singleton in its sample. The gene calls are TRBV20-1 and TRBJ1-2; D not certain. Trimming removed 8 bases at V and 4 bases at J, with 11 bases between. The CDR3 loop spans 11 amino acids. CDR1 and CDR2 from the germline V gene are DFQATT and SNEGSKA (reference sequence). CDR3 sequence (DNA): TGCAGTTGCTGGTACATCTATGGCTACACCTTC. Residues: CSCWYIYGYTF.

This sequence joins TRBV11-3 and TRBJ2-1; 10 bases agree with TRBD2. Trimming removed 3 bases from V and 8 bases from J; junction bases left unmatched: 13. The CDR3 length is 17 residues. Germline V gene sequence: CDR1 SGHNT, CDR2 YENEEA. The CDR3 protein is CASSLGSGGALSDEQFF. As DNA, the CDR3 is TGTGCCAGCAGCTTGGGGAGCGGGGGGGCCCTGAGCGATGAGCAGTTCTTC.

V is TRBV29-1 and J is TRBJ2-3; 7 bases line up with TRBD2. Unmatched junction bases numbered 5, after V lost 3 bases and J lost 11 bases. The V gene's germline CDR1 is SQVTM and CDR2 ANQGSEA. The CDR3 loop spans 11 amino acids. The CDR3 DNA follows: TGCAGCGTTGATGTGGGAGGGATGCAGTATTTT. This codes for CSVDVGGMQYF.

This clone appeared a single time. In DNA form, the CDR3 reads TGCGCCAGCAGCCAAGAGCCGAGGAACACTGAAGCTTTCTTT. Translating gives CASSQEPRNTEAFF. The rearrangement links TRBV4-1 to TRBJ1-1, with D unclear. Trimming stripped 0 bases from V and 1 base from J, with 6 bases between. Germline V gene lookup returns CDR1 MGHRA and CDR2 YSYEKL. The CDR3 loop spans 14 amino acids.

CDR3 bases: TGTGCCAGCAGCTTGGACAGGGCCGGGGGCACCGGGGAGCTGTTTTTT. Translated, it gives CASSLDRAGGTGELFF. The chain combines TRBV5-6 with TRBJ2-2; D may be TRBD1 or TRBD2 (6 bases each). The CDR3 totals 16 residues. Germline V gene lookup returns CDR1 SGHDT and CDR2 YYEEEE. Trimming pared 0 bases from V and 4 bases from J, leaving 13 bases between. The whole variable domain, remainder taken from reference TRBV5-6 and TRBJ2-2, is DAGVTQSPTHLIKTRGQQVTLRCSPKSGHDTVSWYQQALGQGPQFIFQYYEEEERQRGNFPDRFSGHQFPNYSSELNVNALLLGDSALYLCASSLDRAGGTGELFFGEGSRLTVL.

V and J are TRBV7-9 and TRBJ1-4; 9 bases are shared with TRBD1. Germline CDR1 reads SEHNR; CDR2 reads FQNEAQ (reference sequence). CDR3 length equals 13 residues. V shed 3 bases and J 7 bases; nucleotides not matched to a gene: 0. CDR3 nucleotides: TGTGCCAGCAGCTTGACAGGGGGTGAAAAACTGTTTTTT. Protein: CASSLTGGEKLFF.

This clone is a singleton in its sample. The V and J genes are TRBV2 and TRBJ2-1, with 11 bases aligning to TRBD2. CDR3 length equals 16 residues. The V gene's germline CDR1 is SNHLY and CDR2 FYNNEI. J lost 1 base, V lost 6 bases, and 5 bases had no gene match. This CDR3 is CASRPLAGGSYNEQFF. The DNA for the CDR3 is TGTGCCAGCAGGCCGCTAGCGGGGGGATCCTACAATGAGCAGTTCTTC. Using reference TRBV2 and TRBJ2-1 for the parts outside the CDR3, the full variable domain is EPEVTQTPSHQVTQMGQEVILRCVPISNHLYFYWYRQILGQKVEFLVSFYNNEISEKSEIFDDQFSVERPDGSNFTLKIRSTKLEDSAMYFCASRPLAGGSYNEQFFGPGTRLTVL.

This clone was counted once. This sequence joins TRBV12-3 or TRBV12-4 and TRBJ2-1; D is unclear. The ends were cut back, 6 bases at V and 4 bases at J, with 7 bases in the middle. This CDR3 has 12 residues. The CDR3 DNA sequence: TGTGCCAGCAGGGCACGGTACAATGAGCAGTTCTTC. Amino acids: CASRARYNEQFF.

The chain links TRBV5-1 to TRBJ1-6, with D maybe TRBD1 (5 bases). The CDR3 is made up of 16 amino acids. V lost 0 bases to trimming and J lost 9 bases, with 16 bases between them. Germline values: CDR1 SGHRS, CDR2 YFSETQ. This CDR3 is CASSLAQGRRGSPLHF. The CDR3 DNA reads TGCGCCAGCAGCTTGGCTCAGGGTAGGAGAGGTTCACCCCTCCACTTT.

Ten or more counts support this clone. The J gene is TRBJ2-7, the V gene TRBV5-1, with D hard to call. V dropped 4 bases and J dropped 2 bases, with 16 bases sitting between them. Germline CDR1 and CDR2: SGHRS and YFSETQ. The CDR3 covers 15 residues. The CDR3 DNA sequence: TGCGCCAGCAGCAAAGAACCTCTAGGGACCTACGAGCAGTACTTC. Its translation: CASSKEPLGTYEQYF.

The J gene is TRBJ1-2, the V gene TRBV7-9, with 8 nucleotides matching TRBD1. Germline V CDR1 and CDR2: SEHNR, FQNEAQ (reference sequence). V trimming: 0 bases; J trimming: 3 bases; junction bases outside the gene matches: 6. This CDR3 has 16 residues. In DNA, the CDR3 is TGTGCCAGCAGCTTAGCGAGAGGACAGGGTGACTATGGCTACACCTTC. Its translation: CASSLARGQGDYGYTF.

J is TRBJ1-6 and V is TRBV5-8; D not certain. CDR1 and CDR2 from the germline V gene are SGHTS and YDEGEE. The CDR3 is 14 amino acids. V lost 6 bases, J lost 5 bases, and 12 bases lay in between. The CDR3 region is CASTTPLDNSPLHF. In DNA form, the CDR3 reads TGTGCCAGCACCACCCCGCTGGATAATTCACCCCTCCACTTT. The full variable domain, completed using reference TRBV5-8 and TRBJ1-6, is EAGVTQSPTHLIKTRGQQATLRCSPISGHTSVYWYQQALGLGLQFLLWYDEGEERNRGNFPPRFSGRQFPNYSSELNVNALELEDSALYLCASTTPLDNSPLHFGNGTRLTVT.

CDR3 residues: CASSRDRTVPFYEQYF. CDR3 DNA sequence: TGTGCCAGCAGTAGAGACCGGACAGTTCCGTTCTACGAGCAGTACTTC. This sequence joins TRBV27 and TRBJ2-7; D may be TRBD1 (6 bases). The CDR3 consists of 16 residues. The V end was cut by 5 bases, the J end by 3 bases, with 20 bases between. Germline lookup yields CDR1 MNHEY and CDR2 SMNVEV (reference sequence).

The chain recombines TRBV10-2 with TRBJ1-1; D perhaps matches TRBD1 (5 bases). Trimming took 10 bases from V and 1 from J, leaving 22 bases between them. Germline values: CDR1 WSHSY, CDR2 SAAADI. The CDR3 is made up of 16 amino acids. CDR3 in amino acids: CAISNPWGDRNTEAFF. The DNA for the CDR3 is TGCGCCATCTCGAACCCCTGGGGGGACCGGAACACTGAAGCTTTCTTT.

This sequence joins TRBV10-3 and TRBJ1-2; D may be TRBD1 (5 bases). Trimming cost V 4 bases and J 4 bases, with 13 bases left between them. Germline CDR1 and CDR2: ENHRY and SYGVKD. This CDR3 spans 14 amino acids. The CDR3 reads CAISVGGDSYGYTF. The DNA of the CDR3 is TGTGCCATCAGTGTTGGGGGGGACTCCTATGGCTACACCTTC.

The chain is built from TRBV6-5 and TRBJ1-1, with 8 bases matching TRBD1. J gave up 5 bases and V 6 bases, and 5 bases lay outside the gene matches. The CDR3 extends over 13 amino acids. Germline V gene sequence: CDR1 MNHEY, CDR2 SVGAGI. The CDR3 bases are TGTGCCAGCAGGATACAGGGGGGTACTGAAGCTTTCTTT. Translation gives CASRIQGGTEAFF.

The chain carries TRBV5-6 and TRBJ1-1; no clear D. The germline V gene has CDR1 SGHDT and CDR2 YYEEEE. Trimming took off 0 bases at V and 2 bases at J, with 11 bases between the two ends. The CDR3 is 15 residues long. The CDR3 coding sequence is TGTGCCAGCAGCTTGGGGCTCCTGGGCAACACTGAAGCTTTCTTT. This gives the protein CASSLGLLGNTEAFF.

The chain uses TRBV19 and TRBJ2-3, with 8 positions matching TRBD2. The V segment lost 4 bases and the J segment 4 bases; nucleotides outside the gene matches: 13. CDR3 length: 17 residues. From germline, CDR1 is LNHDA and CDR2 SQIVND (reference sequence). This CDR3 is CASSSRGAGLASDTQYF. CDR3 nucleotide sequence: TGTGCCAGTAGTAGTAGGGGGGCAGGACTAGCCTCAGATACGCAGTATTTT.

The V gene is TRBV28, the J gene TRBJ2-1; 13 bases match TRBD2. Losses at the gene ends were 5 bases for V and 10 bases for J; bases not matched to a gene: 8. From germline, CDR1 is MDHEN and CDR2 SYDVKM. This CDR3 contains 15 residues. The CDR3: CASSPTSGGAREQFF. The CDR3 nucleotides read TGTGCCAGCAGTCCTACTAGCGGGGGGGCCAGGGAGCAGTTCTTC.

This clone was recorded once. The chain recombines TRBV6-5 with TRBJ1-1, with a tentative D call TRBD1 (6 bases). With 5 bases removed from V and 4 bases from J, the gap between germline ends came to 11 bases. The CDR3 is 13 amino acids. Germline assignment: CDR1 MNHEY and CDR2 SVGAGI. Here the CDR3 reads CASSLHRATEAFF. Here the CDR3 DNA reads TGTGCCAGCAGTCTACACAGGGCCACTGAAGCTTTCTTT.

The chain joins TRBV12-3 or TRBV12-4 to TRBJ1-5, with D unresolved. Trimming pared 1 base from V and 3 bases from J, leaving 4 bases between. This CDR3 spans 13 amino acids. CDR3 coding DNA: TGTGCCAGCAGTTTAGTCGACAATCAGCCCCAGCATTTT. Translating gives CASSLVDNQPQHF.

The chain joins TRBV10-3 to TRBJ1-5, with D maybe TRBD1 (5 bases). The germline V and J ends were trimmed by 0 bases and 5 bases, with 8 bases remaining between them. The length of the CDR3 is 14 residues. In germline, CDR1 is ENHRY, CDR2 SYGVKD. CDR3 residues: CAISESTADQPQHF. CDR3 sequence (DNA): TGTGCCATCAGTGAGTCGACAGCCGATCAGCCCCAGCATTTT.

The CDR3 DNA is TGTGCCAGCAGAGGGACAGGGCAGAGTAGCGAGCAGTACTTC. The encoded protein is CASRGTGQSSEQYF. This sequence joins TRBV7-2 and TRBJ2-7; TRBD1 matches at 9 bases. This CDR3 contains 14 residues. The germline V gene encodes CDR1 SGHTA and CDR2 FQGNSA. V lost 6 bases and J lost 6; bases outside the gene matches: 9.

This chain joins TRBV6-5 and TRBJ1-4; TRBD1 agrees at 9 bases. Losses at the gene ends were 6 bases for V and 8 bases for J; bases not matched to a gene: 7. Per germline, CDR1 MNHEY and CDR2 SVGAGI. CDR3 length: 14 amino acids. The CDR3 nucleotides read TGTGCCAGCAGACTACAGGGGGCGCCGGAAAAACTGTTTTTT. Encoded protein: CASRLQGAPEKLFF.

The chain employs TRBV11-2 and TRBJ2-3; TRBD2 matches 7 bases. The V and J ends lost 5 bases and 4 bases, in that order; junction bases with no gene match: 9. CDR1 and CDR2 from the germline V gene are SGHAT and FQNNGV. The CDR3 runs 15 residues. CDR3 in amino acids: CASSHRGVTPDTQYF. DNA of the CDR3: TGTGCCAGCAGCCATCGGGGGGTCACCCCAGATACGCAGTATTTT.